This TCR beta chain was sequenced during a study of T-cell reconstitution after alpha-beta-depleted transplantation in children. Unique molecular identifiers were incorporated when the TCRbeta library was constructed. A single record per CDR3 protein comes from TCRdb applying MiXCR to the PCR reads. This sample has 500,000 or so distinct CDR3 sequences, with around a third found just once. V lost 1 base, J lost 3 bases, and 21 bases lay in between. Germline values: CDR1 DFQATT, CDR2 SNEGSKA (reference sequence). The CDR3 extends over 17 amino acids. This clonotype was picked up a small number of times.

The sample here was PBMCs from the stem cell graft donor, taken from the stem cell graft. J is TRBJ1-2 and V is TRBV20-1; D is ambiguous. This receptor was taken from a human donor who donated a stem cell graft to a child with aplastic anemia. The CDR3 DNA sequence: TGCAGTGCTAGAGTGGGCCATTTCTACAAGGCATACTATGGCTACACCTTC. Residues: CSARVGHFYKAYYGYTF.